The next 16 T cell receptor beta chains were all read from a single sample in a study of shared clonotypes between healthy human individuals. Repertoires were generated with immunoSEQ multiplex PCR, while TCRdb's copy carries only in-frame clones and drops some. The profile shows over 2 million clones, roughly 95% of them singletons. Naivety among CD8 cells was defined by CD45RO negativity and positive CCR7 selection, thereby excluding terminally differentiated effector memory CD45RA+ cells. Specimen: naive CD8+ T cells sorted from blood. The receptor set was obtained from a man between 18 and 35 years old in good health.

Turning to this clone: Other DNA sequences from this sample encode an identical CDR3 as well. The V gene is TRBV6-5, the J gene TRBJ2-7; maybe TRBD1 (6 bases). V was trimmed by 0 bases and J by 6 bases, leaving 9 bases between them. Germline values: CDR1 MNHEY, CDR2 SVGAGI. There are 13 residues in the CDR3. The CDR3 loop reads CASSYSQGFEQYF. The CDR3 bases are TGTGCCAGCAGTTACTCGCAGGGGTTCGAGCAGTACTTC.

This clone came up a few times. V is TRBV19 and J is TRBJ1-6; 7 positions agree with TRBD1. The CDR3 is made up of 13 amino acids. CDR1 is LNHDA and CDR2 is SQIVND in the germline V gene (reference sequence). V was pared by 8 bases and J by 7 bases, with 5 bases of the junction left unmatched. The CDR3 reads CASRDRENSPLHF. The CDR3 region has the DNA TGTGCCAGTCGAGACAGGGAAAATTCACCCCTCCACTTT.

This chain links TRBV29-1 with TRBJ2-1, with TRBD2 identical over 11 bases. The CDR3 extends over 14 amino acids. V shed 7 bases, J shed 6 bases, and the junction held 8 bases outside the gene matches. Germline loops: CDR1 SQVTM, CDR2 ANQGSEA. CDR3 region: CSATLAGEGNEQFF. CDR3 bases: TGCAGCGCCACACTAGCGGGAGAGGGCAATGAGCAGTTCTTC.

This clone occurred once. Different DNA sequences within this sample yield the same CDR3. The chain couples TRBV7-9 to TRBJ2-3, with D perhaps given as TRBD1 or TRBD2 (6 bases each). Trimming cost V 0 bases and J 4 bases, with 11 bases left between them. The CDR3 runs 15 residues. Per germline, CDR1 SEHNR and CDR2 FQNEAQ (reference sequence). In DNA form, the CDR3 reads TGTGCCAGCAGCTTAGCTCTGGGGGGCCCAGATACGCAGTATTTT. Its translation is CASSLALGGPDTQYF.

The CDR3 protein is CSVAQGLGEQFF. CDR3 in DNA: TGCAGCGTTGCACAGGGTCTTGGTGAGCAGTTCTTC. The chain combines TRBV29-1 with TRBJ2-1; a weak D match, TRBD1 (6 bases). The CDR3 is made up of 12 amino acids. Germline CDR1 and CDR2: SQVTM and ANQGSEA. Trimming shortened V by 4 bases and J by 9 bases, and 13 bases separated the two germline ends.

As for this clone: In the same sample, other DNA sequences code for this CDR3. The DNA of the CDR3 is TGTGCCAGCAGCCCGGACAGGGAAGGTTCAGGAAACACCATATATTTT. Encoded protein: CASSPDREGSGNTIYF. The gene calls are TRBV7-2 and TRBJ1-3, with 8 positions matching TRBD1. The CDR3 runs 16 residues. Germline CDR1 SGHTA, CDR2 FQGNSA. V dropped 5 bases and J dropped 4; count of bases not matched to a gene: 10.

CDR3 protein: CASSLTGIYQPQHF. The CDR3 nucleotides read TGTGCCAGCAGTTTGACAGGCATCTATCAGCCCCAGCATTTT. The chain is built from TRBV6-6 and TRBJ1-5, with a tentative D call TRBD1 (6 bases). V shed 4 bases and J shed 5 bases, with 12 bases lying between them. Germline V gene data show CDR1 as MNHNY and CDR2 as SVGAGI (reference sequence). CDR3 length equals 14 residues.

CDR3 sequence reads: CASSFGRGGAATDTQYF. The CDR3 coding sequence is TGTGCCAGCAGCTTCGGCCGCGGGGGGGCCGCGACAGATACGCAGTATTTT. J is TRBJ2-3 and V is TRBV7-9; 9 bases fit TRBD2. After removal of 3 bases from V and 3 bases from J, the junction contained 10 bases not matched to a gene. This CDR3 is 17 amino acids long. CDR1 and CDR2 from the germline V gene are SEHNR and FQNEAQ (reference sequence).

The CDR3 DNA reads as TGCGCCAGCAGTCAAGGGTCAAGGGTGAAGGTATACGAGCAGTACTTC. Translation: CASSQGSRVKVYEQYF. The V gene is TRBV23-1, the J gene TRBJ2-7; D is unresolved. TRBV23-1 has ORF status, its function being uncertain. V lost 2 bases and J 4 bases, leaving 18 bases between the germline ends. The length of the CDR3 is 16 residues.

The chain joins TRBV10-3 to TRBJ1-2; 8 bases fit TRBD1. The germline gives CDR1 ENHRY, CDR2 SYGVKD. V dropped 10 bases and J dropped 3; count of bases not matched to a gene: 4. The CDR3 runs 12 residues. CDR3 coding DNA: TGTGCCACTGACAGGGGAGACTATGGCTACACCTTC. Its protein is CATDRGDYGYTF.

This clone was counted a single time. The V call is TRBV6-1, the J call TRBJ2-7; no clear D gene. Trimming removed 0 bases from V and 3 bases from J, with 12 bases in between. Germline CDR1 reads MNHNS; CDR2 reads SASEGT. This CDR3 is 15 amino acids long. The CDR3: CASSEARLISYEQYF. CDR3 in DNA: TGTGCCAGCAGTGAAGCCAGATTGATTAGCTACGAGCAGTACTTC.

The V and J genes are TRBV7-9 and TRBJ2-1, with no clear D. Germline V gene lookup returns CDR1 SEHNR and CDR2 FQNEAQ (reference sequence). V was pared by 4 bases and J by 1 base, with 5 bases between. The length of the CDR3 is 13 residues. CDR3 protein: CASSSISYNEQFF. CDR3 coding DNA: TGTGCCAGCAGCTCCATATCCTACAATGAGCAGTTCTTC.

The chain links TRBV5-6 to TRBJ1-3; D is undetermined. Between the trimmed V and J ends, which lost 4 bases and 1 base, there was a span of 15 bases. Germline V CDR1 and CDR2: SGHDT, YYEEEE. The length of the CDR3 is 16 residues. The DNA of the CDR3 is TGTGCCAGCAGCATGGACGGCAGACCTTCTGGAAACACCATATATTTT. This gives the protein CASSMDGRPSGNTIYF.

The CDR3 bases are TGTGCCACCAGCAGAGGACAGGGGGCGGGTGGCTACACCTTC. Its protein is CATSRGQGAGGYTF. The chain uses TRBV15 and TRBJ1-2; 10 bases are a match to TRBD1. With V trimmed by 1 base and J by 7 bases, 3 bases remained unmatched. Germline V gene data show CDR1 as LNHNV and CDR2 as YYDKDF (reference sequence). This CDR3 is built from 14 residues.

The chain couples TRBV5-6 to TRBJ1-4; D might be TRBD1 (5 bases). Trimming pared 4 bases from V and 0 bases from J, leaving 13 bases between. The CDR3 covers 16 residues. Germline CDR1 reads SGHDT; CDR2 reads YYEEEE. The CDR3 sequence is CASSLGGGATNEKLFF. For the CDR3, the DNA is TGTGCCAGCAGCCTGGGTGGGGGTGCAACTAATGAAAAACTGTTTTTT.

The CDR3: CASTTFPQGRADTQYF. Written as DNA, the CDR3 is TGTGCCAGCACCACCTTCCCCCAGGGAAGGGCAGATACGCAGTATTTT. This sequence joins TRBV5-6 and TRBJ2-3, with a weak D call TRBD1 (5 bases). This CDR3 has 16 residues. V was trimmed by 6 bases and J by 4 bases, leaving 21 bases between them. Germline CDR1 is SGHDT and CDR2 is YYEEEE.